One sample yielded the 17 T cell receptor beta chains listed below, sequenced in a study of human T cells and chemical hapten exposure. The time point was: patch test 2, 6 weeks after DPC sensitization. Treatment defined: therapeutic diphenylcyclopropenone sensitization with weekly scalp DPC. MiXCR was run by TCRdb on the RACE reads, yielding one entry per CDR3 protein. The sample consists of about 400,000 distinct CDR3 sequences, around 6% of them appearing once. The sequences come from whole blood, collected in connection with sensitization to the hapten diphenylcyclopropenone (DPC). The source of these receptors is a woman aged 18-29 years with alopecia areata. Some clones in this sample may be carry-over from other donors' samples.

With regard to this clonotype: At one end, the junction sequence differs from germline, possibly due to a read error. The V gene is TRBV5-6, the J gene TRBJ2-5; no reliable D call. Germline V gene data show CDR1 as SGHDT and CDR2 as YYEEEE. The CDR3 loop spans 14 amino acids. The CDR3 protein is CACSLAAPPETQYF. In DNA, the CDR3 is TGTGCCTGCAGCTTGGCTGCTCCCCCCGAGACCCAGTACTTC.

V usage is TRBV3-1 and J usage is TRBJ1-2, with a possible D match to TRBD1 (5 bases). Trimming took 3 bases from V and 3 from J, leaving 17 bases between them. CDR1 is LGHDT and CDR2 is YNNKEL in the germline V gene (reference sequence). The CDR3 totals 16 residues. DNA for the CDR3: TGTGCCAGCAGCCAGAATTTGGTAGGGACCTACTATGGCTACACCTTC. The encoded protein is CASSQNLVGTYYGYTF.

This clonotype was counted a few times. The chain joins TRBV7-2 to TRBJ1-2, with 11 bases aligning to TRBD1. The CDR3 is 14 amino acids. Germline CDR1 SGHTA, CDR2 FQGNSA. J gave up 7 bases and V 3 bases, and 4 bases lay outside the gene matches. CDR3 amino acids: CASSLDRGQSGYTF. Here the CDR3 DNA reads TGTGCCAGCAGCTTGGACAGGGGGCAAAGTGGCTACACCTTC.

This clonotype was recorded many times. The gene calls are TRBV6-2 or TRBV6-3 and TRBJ1-2; D gene unclear. Germline values: CDR1 MNHEY, CDR2 SVGEGT. V was clipped by 6 bases and J by 1 base, with 9 bases between them. CDR3 length equals 13 residues. The CDR3 DNA sequence: TGTGCCAGCAGCCAAACAGTTAACTATGGCTACACCTTC. This encodes CASSQTVNYGYTF.

The genes are TRBV20-1 and TRBJ2-1; 13 positions agree with TRBD2. The CDR3 is 17 residues long. J gave up 1 base and V 3 bases, and 6 bases lay outside the gene matches. Germline V gene data show CDR1 as DFQATT and CDR2 as SNEGSKA (reference sequence). In DNA form, the CDR3 reads TGCAGTGCTAGCGGGACTAGCGGGGAGCGATCCTACAATGAGCAGTTCTTC. The encoded protein is CSASGTSGERSYNEQFF.

This chain uses TRBV6-2 or TRBV6-3 with TRBJ2-3; TRBD2 matches at 8 bases. Per germline, CDR1 MNHEY and CDR2 SVGEGT. The CDR3 length is 17 residues. With 5 bases clipped from V and 2 bases from J, the junction kept 12 bases outside the gene matches. In DNA form, the CDR3 reads TGTGCCAGCAGTAAAGGTCAAGCGGGGGCCTCCACAGATACGCAGTATTTT. Its translation: CASSKGQAGASTDTQYF.

This clonotype has a handful of counts. J is TRBJ2-5 and V is TRBV12-3 or TRBV12-4; tentatively, D is TRBD1 (6 bases). This CDR3 has 13 residues. The V gene lost 5 bases and the J gene lost 5 bases, with 12 bases spanning the gap. The chain's CDR3 is CASSPRRGETQYF. The CDR3 bases are TGTGCCAGCAGTCCACGCAGGGGTGAGACCCAGTACTTC.

The chain couples TRBV4-3 to TRBJ2-1; no clear D. The CDR3 is 15 residues long. V gave up 3 bases and J gave up 4 bases, with 13 bases separating them. Germline V gene lookup returns CDR1 LGHNA and CDR2 YSLEER. DNA for the CDR3: TGCGCCAGCAGCCACGACGCCGGGCCTTACAATGAGCAGTTCTTC. Translated, it gives CASSHDAGPYNEQFF.

The chain uses TRBV7-9 and TRBJ1-5, with a possible D match to TRBD1 (5 bases). The germline CDR1 and CDR2 sequences are SEHNR and FQNEAQ (reference sequence). V shed 5 bases and J shed 0 bases, with 17 bases lying between them. The CDR3 runs to 17 residues. As DNA, the CDR3 is TGTGCCAGCAGCCTCTCCGGGACCGAATATAGCAATCAGCCCCAGCATTTT. It encodes CASSLSGTEYSNQPQHF.

The chain has TRBV10-3 and TRBJ2-1; 9 positions match TRBD2. After removal of 7 bases from V and 2 bases from J, the junction contained 18 bases not matched to a gene. The germline CDR1 and CDR2 sequences are ENHRY and SYGVKD. CDR3 length: 19 amino acids. CDR3 in amino acids: CAITPTKYSSGDTYNEQFF. CDR3 coding DNA: TGTGCCATCACCCCAACAAAGTACTCTAGCGGGGATACCTACAATGAGCAGTTCTTC.

This clonotype was observed a few times. The chain couples TRBV18 to TRBJ2-3; possibly TRBD1 or TRBD2 for D (5 bases each). V was shortened by 5 bases and J by 5 bases, with 14 bases between the two germline ends. CDR3 length: 14 residues. Germline CDR1 and CDR2: KGHSH and LQKENI. The CDR3 DNA reads TGTGCCAGCTCAAGAGGGACGAGAGGAGATACGCAGTATTTT. Amino acid sequence: CASSRGTRGDTQYF. The whole variable domain, filled in from reference TRBV18 and TRBJ2-3, reads NAGVMQNPRHLVRRRGQEARLRCSPMKGHSHVYWYRQLPEEGLKFMVYLQKENIIDESGMPKERFSAEFPKEGPSILRIQQVVRGDSAAYFCASSRGTRGDTQYFGPGTRLTVL.

J is TRBJ2-7 and V is TRBV6-2 or TRBV6-3; no clear D gene. V lost 2 bases and J 7 bases, leaving 9 bases between the germline ends. Germline CDR1 is MNHEY and CDR2 is SVGEGT. This CDR3 is 12 amino acids long. CDR3 protein: CASSYPEFEQYF. CDR3 sequence (DNA): TGTGCCAGCAGTTACCCGGAATTTGAGCAGTACTTC.

There are a few counts of this clonotype. V is TRBV10-3 and J is TRBJ2-3; no reliable D call. The CDR3 is made up of 14 amino acids. The germline V and J ends were trimmed by 6 bases and 4 bases, with 14 bases remaining between them. Germline CDR1 and CDR2: ENHRY and SYGVKD. CDR3 bases: TGTGCCATCAGAGACATCCTGTTTCCAGATACGCAGTATTTT. This gives the protein CAIRDILFPDTQYF.

This clonotype came up many times. The chain links TRBV4-3 to TRBJ1-2; 11 nucleotides line up with TRBD1. Germline V lookup: CDR1 LGHNA, CDR2 YSLEER. The CDR3 is made up of 17 amino acids. With 0 bases clipped from V and 7 bases from J, the junction kept 10 bases outside the gene matches. CDR3 sequence reads: CASSQEIARDRGSGYTF. The CDR3 DNA follows: TGCGCCAGCAGCCAAGAAATAGCCCGGGACAGGGGGAGTGGCTACACCTTC.

Only a few counts were recorded for this clonotype. The rearrangement uses TRBV9 and TRBJ2-5; 7 nucleotides agree with TRBD2. Trimming cost V 4 bases and J 3 bases; bases outside gene matches: 9. Germline CDR1 SGDLS, CDR2 YYNGEE. The CDR3 totals 15 residues. The CDR3: CASSPSLSGEETQYF. The CDR3 DNA is TGTGCCAGCAGCCCCTCCCTCAGCGGGGAAGAGACCCAGTACTTC.

This clonotype was detected ten times or more. The CDR3 DNA follows: TGTGCCAGCAGCTCTTATCTCAACACTGAAGCTTTCTTT. It encodes CASSSYLNTEAFF. V and J are TRBV7-3 and TRBJ1-1, with D hard to call. There are 13 residues in the CDR3. The germline V gene has CDR1 SGHTA and CDR2 FQGTGA. Between the trimmed V and J ends, which lost 4 bases and 2 bases, there was a span of 8 bases.

This clonotype was picked up a small number of times. The chain combines TRBV9 with TRBJ1-3, with 9 bases fitting TRBD1. CDR1 and CDR2 from the germline V gene are SGDLS and YYNGEE. V was clipped by 3 bases and J by 4 bases; unmatched bases: 5. The CDR3 is made up of 15 amino acids. The CDR3 spells CASSGDRVYGNTIYF. The CDR3 nucleotides are TGTGCCAGCAGCGGGGACAGGGTTTACGGAAACACCATATATTTT.